The TCR beta chain under discussion was sequenced for a study of T cells in Graves' hyperthyroidism and ophthalmopathy. What was amplified from RNA transcripts were TCR beta CDR3 regions. In the first-round RT-PCR of the TCR CDR3, the HTBI primer set was used. TCRdb re-analysed the multiplex PCR reads in MiXCR, keeping a single row per CDR3 protein. The sample lists approximately 400,000 distinct CDR3 sequences; 14% to 15% were seen once. CDR1 and CDR2 from the germline V gene are LNHDA and SQIVND (reference sequence). The trim removed 4 bases at V and 8 bases at J, leaving 10 bases unmatched. CDR3 length equals 17 residues.

The chain combines TRBV19 with TRBJ2-1; the match to TRBD2 covers 14 bases. The sample comprised blood. The TCR comes from a woman aged 25 to 39 with Graves' hyperthyroidism. CDR3 sequence (DNA): TGTGCCAGTAGTACAAGGACTAGCGGGAGGAGTACCCATGAGCAGTTCTTC. It yields the protein CASSTRTSGRSTHEQFF.